What follows are 14 T cell receptor beta chains derived from one specimen sequenced in a study of cytomegalovirus exposure and HLA in healthy donors. A multiplex PCR was run with 60 Vbeta primers and 13 Jbeta primers. Produced via immunoSEQ multiplex PCR; TCRdb's table is partial and in-frame only. The repertoire holds fewer than 120,000 clones, with around three quarters as singletons. Sequenced sample: PBMCs. Every receptor here comes from a woman in her 30s in good health and CMV-seronegative.

This CDR3 is CASRSTGTRKLFF. The CDR3 nucleotides are TGTGCCAGCAGGTCGACCGGGACACGAAAACTGTTTTTT. The J gene is TRBJ1-4, the V gene TRBV6-5, with D possibly being TRBD1 (6 bases). The V gene's germline CDR1 is MNHEY and CDR2 SVGAGI. V was trimmed by 6 bases and J by 10 bases, leaving 15 bases between them. The CDR3 is made up of 13 amino acids.

The V gene is TRBV7-2, the J gene TRBJ2-6; D is perhaps TRBD1 (6 bases). There are 15 residues in the CDR3. Trimming removed 5 bases at V and 2 bases at J, with 10 bases between. Germline V gene lookup returns CDR1 SGHTA and CDR2 FQGNSA. The CDR3 protein is CASSLQGTGANVLTF. The CDR3 bases are TGTGCCAGCAGCCTACAGGGTACTGGGGCCAACGTCCTGACTTTC.

The chain couples TRBV7-9 to TRBJ2-1; D unresolved. Germline V lookup: CDR1 SEHNR, CDR2 FQNEAQ (reference sequence). This CDR3 comprises 14 residues. Trimming removed 0 bases at V and 5 bases at J, with 8 bases between. Here the CDR3 reads CASSLAGSHNEQFF. The CDR3 nucleotides are TGTGCCAGCAGCTTAGCCGGGTCACACAATGAGCAGTTCTTC. The full variable domain, in which reference TRBV7-9 and TRBJ2-1 provide the parts outside the CDR3, is DTGVSQNPRHKITKRGQNVTFRCDPISEHNRLYWYRQTLGQGPEFLTYFQNEAQLEKSRLLSDRFSAERPKGSFSTLEIQRTEQGDSAMYLCASSLAGSHNEQFFGPGTRLTVL.

The V call is TRBV5-8, the J call TRBJ2-3; 10 bases agree with TRBD2. The CDR3 consists of 16 residues. Germline CDR1 is SGHTS and CDR2 is YDEGEE. V trimming: 2 bases; J trimming: 6 bases; junction bases outside the gene matches: 9. The CDR3 nucleotides read TGTGCCAGCAGCTTTTGGTCTAGCGGGGGTTCCGATACGCAGTATTTT. Translating it yields CASSFWSSGGSDTQYF.

This chain links TRBV4-1 with TRBJ2-7; 7 nucleotides line up with TRBD1. CDR3 length equals 14 residues. The germline V gene has CDR1 MGHRA and CDR2 YSYEKL. Trimming cost V 4 bases and J 4 bases; bases outside gene matches: 7. CDR3 nucleotide sequence: TGCGCCAGCAGCCTTCTTGACAGGGAGTACGAGCAGTACTTC. Translating it yields CASSLLDREYEQYF.

The J gene is TRBJ1-1, the V gene TRBV4-1; D possibly corresponds to TRBD1 (5 bases). V was trimmed by 1 base and J by 4 bases, leaving 7 bases between them. Germline CDR1 and CDR2: MGHRA and YSYEKL. This CDR3 has 13 amino acids. The CDR3 here is CASSQVRGTEAFF. The CDR3 DNA reads TGCGCCAGCAGCCAAGTTAGGGGCACTGAAGCTTTCTTT.

The chain links TRBV4-1 to TRBJ1-4; D is perhaps TRBD1 (5 bases). This CDR3 has 15 residues. Germline-derived CDR1 and CDR2 are MGHRA and YSYEKL. V was pared by 0 bases and J by 8 bases, with 13 bases between. In DNA form, the CDR3 reads TGCGCCAGCAGCCAAGAGGGACTGTCATGGGAAAAACTGTTTTTT. It codes for CASSQEGLSWEKLFF.

The chain has TRBV7-8 and TRBJ2-1; D remains unclear. This CDR3 has 13 amino acids. V shed 1 base and J shed 4 bases, with 5 bases lying between them. Germline V gene lookup returns CDR1 SGHVS and CDR2 FQNEAQ. The CDR3 spells CASSLVAYNEQFF. The DNA of the CDR3 is TGTGCCAGCAGCTTAGTCGCGTACAATGAGCAGTTCTTC.

The chain carries TRBV6-5 and TRBJ1-1; 7 bases are a match to TRBD1. Germline V gene lookup returns CDR1 MNHEY and CDR2 SVGAGI. The V gene end was trimmed by 7 bases and the J gene end by 0 bases; junction bases not matched to a gene: 5. CDR3 length equals 14 residues. The chain's CDR3 is CASKGDSMNTEAFF. In DNA form, the CDR3 reads TGTGCCAGCAAAGGGGACAGCATGAACACTGAAGCTTTCTTT.

The V and J genes are TRBV4-3 and TRBJ1-2; D call uncertain. Trimming removed 0 bases at V and 8 bases at J, with 16 bases between. This CDR3 contains 15 residues. The germline CDR1 and CDR2 sequences are LGHNA and YSLEER. The CDR3 sequence: CASSQDRGSGWGYTF. CDR3 coding DNA: TGCGCCAGCAGCCAAGATCGGGGTAGCGGTTGGGGCTACACCTTC.

The CDR3: CAWSLPRPVERQYF. CDR3 in DNA: TGTGCCTGGAGTCTCCCTCGGCCCGTAGAGCGGCAGTACTTC. The chain combines TRBV30 with TRBJ2-7; D gene unclear. The CDR3 extends over 14 amino acids. V shed 2 bases and J shed 9 bases, with 20 bases lying between them. The germline CDR1 and CDR2 sequences are GTSNPN and SVGIG (reference sequence).

V usage is TRBV6-6 and J usage is TRBJ1-2; 9 nucleotides match TRBD1. This CDR3 comprises 15 residues. V shed 0 bases, J shed 4 bases, and the junction held 3 bases outside the gene matches. Germline V lookup: CDR1 MNHNY, CDR2 SVGAGI (reference sequence). Written as DNA, the CDR3 is TGTGCCAGCAGTTACTCGGACAGGGGAGTCTATGGCTACACCTTC. It is translated as CASSYSDRGVYGYTF.

V usage is TRBV19 and J usage is TRBJ2-7, with D perhaps TRBD1 (6 bases). CDR1 LNHDA and CDR2 SQIVND come from the germline V gene (reference sequence). The CDR3 loop spans 13 amino acids. V lost 6 bases, J lost 3 bases, and 12 bases lay in between. This chain's CDR3 is CASSLDRYYEQYF. As DNA, the CDR3 is TGTGCCAGTAGCCTAGACAGGTACTACGAGCAGTACTTC.

The chain uses TRBV28 and TRBJ2-7; 9 bases are shared with TRBD1. The V and J ends lost 2 bases and 7 bases, in that order; junction bases with no gene match: 9. The CDR3 consists of 15 residues. CDR1 MDHEN and CDR2 SYDVKM come from the germline V gene. CDR3 amino acids: CASSLRGQGAGEQYF. For the CDR3, the DNA is TGTGCCAGCAGTTTAAGGGGACAGGGCGCGGGAGAGCAGTACTTC.